This note documents a single T cell receptor (beta chain) sequence. The sample is drawn from a study of Tregs in tolerant kidney transplant recipients. Repertoires were generated with immunoSEQ multiplex PCR, while TCRdb's copy carries only in-frame clones and drops some. The table includes roughly 80,000 clones, over 75% detected once. The nonmyeloablative bone marrow transplants came from related graft donors, with transient mixed chimerism. Germline lookup yields CDR1 LNHDA and CDR2 SQIVND (reference sequence). This CDR3 is built from 13 residues. Trimming pared 4 bases from V and 6 bases from J, leaving 12 bases between.

Sample: CD4+ T cells from blood (PBMCs), taken 24 months after the transplant. The TCR sequence derives from a human patient who received a combined kidney and bone marrow transplant. Among the T cells, some may be from the graft donor. V gene TRBV19 combines with J gene TRBJ1-1; D unresolved. CDR3 DNA sequence: TGTGCCAGTAGTAAAGGGAGGCTCCCTGAAGCTTTCTTT. Its translation: CASSKGRLPEAFF. Drawing the rest from reference TRBV19 and TRBJ1-1, the complete variable domain is DGGITQSPKYLFRKEGQNVTLSCEQNLNHDAMYWYRQDPGQGLRLIYYSQIVNDFQKGDIAEGYSVSREKKESFPLTVTSAQKNPTAFYLCASSKGRLPEAFFGQGTRLTVV.